This TCR beta chain comes out of a study of metastatic and nonmetastatic thyroid tumors. Study overall: Repertoires were compared across blood and tumor or nodule tissue from malignant and benign thyroid patients.

Each patient came to thyroid surgery without any prior treatment (of any kind). This clone has only a few counts. Germline lookup yields CDR1 MNHEY and CDR2 SVGEGT. The CDR3 is 12 residues long. V was pared by 6 bases and J by 6 bases, with 12 bases between. Study processing details: Variation in CDR3 across clinicopathological groups served as the basis for constructing a distant-metastasis classifier in papillary thyroid cancer. TCRdb reprocessed the PCR reads via MiXCR. TCRdb, not the authors, supplied the V and J calls. The sample has roughly 10,000 clones; less than 40% are singletons. The source of this sequence is a female donor with papillary thyroid cancer or a benign thyroid nodule (not recorded which). Some clones in this sample may be carry-over from other donors' samples. J is TRBJ2-7 and V is TRBV6-2 or TRBV6-3; the D gene is possibly TRBD1 (6 bases). Sequenced sample: tumor tissue. This chain's CDR3 is CASRTTGFEQYF. In nucleotides, the CDR3 is TGTGCCAGCAGAACTACAGGGTTCGAGCAGTACTTC.